The 23 T cell receptor beta chains in this list originate from one sample, sequenced in a study of technical replicates of blood from a handful of donors. The protocol was immunoSEQ multiplex PCR, while the TCRdb copy is restricted to in-frame clones and leaves out a portion. The data hold about 69,000 clones, with 80% to 90% observed a single time. Source material: PBMCs. Source of these receptors: a human donor in good health. Some clones in this sample may be carry-over from other donors' samples.

This chain joins TRBV7-9 and TRBJ1-2, with D possibly TRBD1 on 5 matching bases. Looked up from germline, CDR1 is SEHNR and CDR2 is FQNEAQ (reference sequence). V dropped 5 bases and J dropped 2 bases, with 18 bases sitting between them. This CDR3 is 16 amino acids long. This CDR3 is CASSMTVVLVNYGYTF. The DNA of the CDR3 is TGTGCCAGCAGCATGACAGTAGTTCTAGTAAACTATGGCTACACCTTC.

The V call is TRBV7-8, the J call TRBJ2-2; TRBD1 is a possible D gene (5 bases). The germline V and J ends were trimmed by 7 bases and 0 bases, with 9 bases remaining between them. The CDR3 runs to 14 residues. Germline CDR1 reads SGHVS; CDR2 reads FQNEAQ. This chain's CDR3 is CASTPRANTGELFF. The CDR3 bases are TGTGCCAGCACCCCCAGGGCGAACACCGGGGAGCTGTTTTTT. Full variable domain (missing parts from reference TRBV7-8 and TRBJ2-2): GAGVSQSPRYKVAKRGQDVALRCDPISGHVSLFWYQQALGQGPEFLTYFQNEAQLDKSGLPSDRFFAERPEGSVSTLKIQRTQQEDSAVYLCASTPRANTGELFFGEGSRLTVL.

The chain has TRBV10-3 and TRBJ2-7; the D gene is possibly TRBD1 (6 bases). The CDR3 consists of 16 residues. Germline V lookup: CDR1 ENHRY, CDR2 SYGVKD. V was shortened by 0 bases and J by 5 bases, with 17 bases between the two germline ends. The CDR3 here is CAISESGADSADEQYF. CDR3 sequence (DNA): TGTGCCATCAGTGAGTCGGGGGCAGATAGTGCGGACGAGCAGTACTTC.

This chain joins TRBV4-1 and TRBJ1-2; TRBD1 aligns across 9 bases. Trimming at V came to 5 bases and at J to 4 bases, leaving 5 bases not matched to a gene. Germline CDR1 and CDR2: MGHRA and YSYEKL. This CDR3 contains 14 residues. The CDR3 sequence is CASSSPGQGYGYTF. In nucleotides, the CDR3 is TGCGCCAGCAGCTCCCCGGGACAGGGCTATGGCTACACCTTC.

The V and J genes are TRBV16 and TRBJ1-4; 11 bases are shared with TRBD1. Germline V CDR1 and CDR2: KGHSY, FQNENV. The ends lost 2 bases at V and 7 bases at J; junction bases unmatched: 6. This CDR3 has 16 residues. CDR3 amino acids: CASSQGQGAVGEKLFF. The CDR3 nucleotides read TGTGCCAGCAGCCAAGGACAGGGGGCCGTAGGTGAAAAACTGTTTTTT.

V is TRBV9 and J is TRBJ2-1; possible D gene TRBD2, 6 bases. The CDR3 loop spans 14 amino acids. V lost 0 bases and J 9 bases, leaving 13 bases between the germline ends. Germline values: CDR1 SGDLS, CDR2 YYNGEE. CDR3 bases: TGTGCCAGCAGCGTAGACGGGAGCGCCGGTGAGCAGTTCTTC. Amino acids: CASSVDGSAGEQFF. The full variable domain, rest sourced from reference TRBV9 and TRBJ2-1, is DSGVTQTPKHLITATGQRVTLRCSPRSGDLSVYWYQQSLDQGLQFLIQYYNGEERAKGNILERFSAQQFPDLHSELNLSSLELGDSALYFCASSVDGSAGEQFFGPGTRLTVL.

This chain links TRBV2 with TRBJ2-1; TRBD1 matches 8 bases. CDR1 is SNHLY and CDR2 is FYNNEI in the germline V gene. The CDR3 contains 14 residues. The junction had 4 bases not matched to a gene; V was cut back by 7 bases and J by 2 bases. The chain's CDR3 is CASKEDRAYNEQFF. The CDR3 nucleotides read TGTGCCAGCAAGGAGGACAGGGCCTACAATGAGCAGTTCTTC.

J is TRBJ2-4 and V is TRBV6-5, with D tentatively TRBD1 (6 bases). With 8 bases removed from V and 8 bases from J, the gap between germline ends came to 19 bases. Germline lookup yields CDR1 MNHEY and CDR2 SVGAGI. CDR3 size: 14 residues. The CDR3 spells CASGASQGPYIQYF. The CDR3 nucleotides are TGTGCCAGCGGGGCCTCCCAGGGGCCTTACATTCAGTACTTC.

V and J are TRBV30 and TRBJ2-7, with D possibly being TRBD1 (5 bases). Germline V CDR1 and CDR2: GTSNPN, SVGIG (reference sequence). The CDR3 is 12 residues long. Deletions cut 4 bases from V and 7 bases from J, with 14 bases between. CDR3 amino acids: CAWTLGALEQYF. For the CDR3, the DNA is TGTGCCTGGACCCTAGGGGCTCTAGAGCAGTACTTC. The whole variable domain, filled in from reference TRBV30 and TRBJ2-7, reads SQTIHQWPATLVQPVGSPLSLECTVEGTSNPNLYWYRQAAGRGLQLLFYSVGIGQISSEVPQNLSASRPQDRQFILSSKKLLLSDSGFYLCAWTLGALEQYFGPGTRLTVT.

This rearrangement joins TRBV7-6 to TRBJ2-3; D may be TRBD1 (5 bases). CDR1 and CDR2 (germline): SGHVS, FNYEAQ. Trimming removed 1 base from V and 1 base from J, with 15 bases in between. The CDR3 is 17 residues long. CDR3 coding DNA: TGTGCCAGCAGCTTAGAGGGGCCCCTTTCGGGCACAGATACGCAGTATTTT. Translated: CASSLEGPLSGTDTQYF.

The chain combines TRBV7-2 with TRBJ1-6; D gene ambiguous. V was cut by 4 bases and J by 0 bases, with 13 bases left in between. Germline V gene data show CDR1 as SGHTA and CDR2 as FQGNSA. This CDR3 has 17 amino acids. In DNA form, the CDR3 reads TGTGCCAGCAGCTCTAACATGAGGAGCTCCTATAATTCACCCCTCCACTTT. Its translation is CASSSNMRSSYNSPLHF.

The chain is built from TRBV7-6 and TRBJ2-7, with D perhaps matching TRBD2 (6 bases). The germline V and J ends were trimmed by 1 base and 1 base, with 11 bases remaining between them. CDR1 is SGHVS and CDR2 is FNYEAQ in the germline V gene. The length of the CDR3 is 15 residues. CDR3 nucleotide sequence: TGTGCCAGCAGCTTAGAACACAGCGGGTCCTACGAGCAGTACTTC. Translated: CASSLEHSGSYEQYF.

There are a few counts of this clone. V and J are TRBV14 and TRBJ2-7; D is possibly TRBD2 (5 bases). This CDR3 contains 20 residues. V was cut by 1 base and J by 4 bases, with 29 bases left in between. Germline-derived CDR1 and CDR2 are SGHDN and FVKESK. The CDR3 loop is CASSQVQGLTTPLPFYEQYF. CDR3 sequence (DNA): TGTGCCAGCAGCCAAGTACAAGGACTGACAACACCCTTACCTTTTTACGAGCAGTACTTC.

This rearrangement joins TRBV10-3 to TRBJ2-1; D might be TRBD2 (6 bases). Germline V gene data show CDR1 as ENHRY and CDR2 as SYGVKD. V dropped 7 bases and J dropped 10 bases, with 11 bases sitting between them. CDR3 length: 11 residues. The CDR3 bases are TGTGCCATCACTGGAGCGGGCGAGCAGTTCTTC. Its translation is CAITGAGEQFF.

The J gene is TRBJ1-6, the V gene TRBV11-1; weak D call: TRBD1 (5 bases). Germline V gives CDR1 SGHAT, CDR2 FQDESV (reference sequence). V shed 2 bases and J shed 8 bases, with 7 bases lying between them. The CDR3 loop spans 13 amino acids. Written as DNA, the CDR3 is TGTGCCAGCAGCTTAAAACAGGATTCACCCCTCCACTTT. Translated: CASSLKQDSPLHF.

The rearrangement links TRBV7-2 to TRBJ2-5, with TRBD2 identical over 7 bases. V lost 7 bases and J lost 5; bases outside the gene matches: 13. This CDR3 spans 15 amino acids. In germline, CDR1 is SGHTA, CDR2 FQGNSA. CDR3 sequence reads: CASTRTFSGGETQYF. The DNA of the CDR3 is TGTGCCAGCACGCGGACTTTTTCGGGGGGTGAGACCCAGTACTTC.

V is TRBV2 and J is TRBJ2-7, with D possibly matching TRBD1 (6 bases). V lost 6 bases to trimming and J lost 3 bases, with 6 bases between them. The CDR3 is 11 residues long. Germline lookup yields CDR1 SNHLY and CDR2 FYNNEI. The CDR3: CASRQGYEQYF. In DNA, the CDR3 is TGTGCCAGCAGACAGGGCTACGAGCAGTACTTC.

As DNA, the CDR3 is TGTGCCTGGAGTGTACGAGGTGGCAGTACCAAAAACATTCAGTACTTC. The encoded protein is CAWSVRGGSTKNIQYF. The chain couples TRBV30 to TRBJ2-4; D not certain. The CDR3 is 16 amino acids. Germline V lookup: CDR1 GTSNPN, CDR2 SVGIG (reference sequence). The V end was cut by 0 bases, the J end by 2 bases, with 14 bases between.

This chain links TRBV5-6 with TRBJ2-1, with 9 bases lining up with TRBD2. V dropped 2 bases and J dropped 6; count of bases not matched to a gene: 6. CDR3 length: 15 amino acids. Germline V gene data show CDR1 as SGHDT and CDR2 as YYEEEE. The CDR3 DNA follows: TGTGCCAGCAGCTTTTCGCTAGCGGGACCCAATGAGCAGTTCTTC. It codes for CASSFSLAGPNEQFF.

The genes are TRBV6-5 and TRBJ1-2; TRBD1 matches 11 bases. The CDR3 length is 15 residues. Losses at the gene ends were 6 bases for V and 3 bases for J; bases not matched to a gene: 6. Germline V lookup: CDR1 MNHEY, CDR2 SVGAGI. The DNA for the CDR3 is TGTGCCAGCAGAGGGACAGGGGGGAATTACTATGGCTACACCTTC. It yields the protein CASRGTGGNYYGYTF.

The CDR3 protein is CASSLMPRDIYGYTF. The CDR3, as DNA: TGTGCCAGCAGCTTAATGCCCAGGGACATCTATGGCTACACCTTC. The chain is built from TRBV7-3 and TRBJ1-2; tentative D call: TRBD1 (6 bases). V dropped 1 base and J dropped 4 bases, with 13 bases sitting between them. The length of the CDR3 is 15 residues. Per the germline V gene, CDR1 is SGHTA and CDR2 is FQGTGA.

This chain joins TRBV9 and TRBJ1-4; the D gene is possibly TRBD1 (5 bases). The CDR3 contains 17 residues. Germline-derived CDR1 and CDR2 are SGDLS and YYNGEE. V lost 6 bases and J 8 bases, leaving 26 bases between the germline ends. CDR3 DNA sequence: TGTGCCAGCAACCGACAAGAGGTCCTACCCCCAGGGGAAAAACTGTTTTTT. Translated: CASNRQEVLPPGEKLFF.

The chain links TRBV7-8 to TRBJ2-1; 7 nucleotides agree with TRBD2. CDR3 length: 12 amino acids. Unmatched junction bases numbered 6, after V lost 7 bases and J lost 9 bases. From germline, CDR1 is SGHVS and CDR2 FQNEAQ. In DNA, the CDR3 is TGTGCCAGCACCCCGGCGGGAGCTGAGCAGTTCTTC. Its translation is CASTPAGAEQFF. Full variable domain (missing parts from reference TRBV7-8 and TRBJ2-1): GAGVSQSPRYKVAKRGQDVALRCDPISGHVSLFWYQQALGQGPEFLTYFQNEAQLDKSGLPSDRFFAERPEGSVSTLKIQRTQQEDSAVYLCASTPAGAEQFFGPGTRLTVL.